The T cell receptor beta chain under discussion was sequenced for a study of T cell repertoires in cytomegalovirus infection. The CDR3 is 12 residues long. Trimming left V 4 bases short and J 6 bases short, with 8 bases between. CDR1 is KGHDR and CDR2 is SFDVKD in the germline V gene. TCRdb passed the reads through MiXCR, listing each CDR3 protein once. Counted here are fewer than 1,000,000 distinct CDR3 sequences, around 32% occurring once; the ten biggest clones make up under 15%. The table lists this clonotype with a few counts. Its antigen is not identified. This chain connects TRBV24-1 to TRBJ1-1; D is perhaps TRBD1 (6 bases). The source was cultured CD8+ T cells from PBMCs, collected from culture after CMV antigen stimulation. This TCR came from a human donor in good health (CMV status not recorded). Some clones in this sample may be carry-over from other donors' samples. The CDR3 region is CATSDQGSEAFF. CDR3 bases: TGTGCCACCAGTGACCAGGGGTCTGAAGCTTTCTTT.